These T cell receptor beta chains were read from a single sample in a study of T cells in Graves' hyperthyroidism and ophthalmopathy. Via MiXCR, TCRdb re-called the multiplex PCR reads, giving one row per CDR3 protein. Of 360,000 or so distinct CDR3 sequences listed, 15% to 20% were seen once; the top ten hold roughly 15%. Sequenced sample: blood. The receptors stem from a woman aged 40 to 50 with Graves' ophthalmopathy. Both conserved end residues are part of each CDR3. The D gene is left open where the match is weak. A clone size is listed for some rows: how often the clone was seen (once, few, many), or a class if it is expanded.

>TRBJ1-2|many|TRBV20-1|.|13
CSAPNPGFHGYTF
TGCAGTGCGCCGAATCCAGGGTTTCATGGCTACACCTTC
>TRBJ1-1|many|TRBV11-2|.|15
CASSPLGRRVTEAFF
TGTGCCAGCAGCCCTTTGGGACGGCGGGTCACTGAAGCTTTCTTT
>TRBJ1-2|many|TRBV20-1|.|13
CSASSGGIYGYTF
TGCAGTGCTAGTTCGGGGGGGATCTATGGCTACACCTTC
>TRBJ2-2|many|TRBV6-5|TRBD1|15
CASRASGGSSGELFF
TGTGCCAGCAGAGCCTCAGGGGGTTCGTCCGGGGAGCTGTTTTTT
>TRBJ1-1|few|TRBV12-5|TRBD1|14
CASGLQGARTEAFF
TGTGCTAGTGGTCTACAGGGGGCGAGAACTGAAGCTTTCTTT
>TRBJ1-1|many|TRBV6-2/TRBV6-3|TRBD1|15
CASSLGQGENTEAFF
TGTGCCAGCAGCCTTGGACAGGGGGAGAACACTGAAGCTTTCTTT
>TRBJ2-7|few|TRBV30|.|14
CAWSTSLSSYEQYF
TGTGCCTGGAGTACTAGTTTGAGCTCCTACGAGCAGTACTTC
>TRBJ2-6|many|TRBV14|.|18
CASSPGDGPSSGANVLTF
TGTGCCAGCAGCCCTGGGGACGGGCCGAGCTCTGGGGCCAACGTCCTGACTTTC
>TRBJ2-5|many|TRBV7-2|TRBD2|15
CASSPGTRKQETQYF
TGTGCCAGCAGCCCCGGGACTAGAAAACAAGAGACCCAGTACTTC
>TRBJ1-2|many|TRBV10-3|.|14
CAISDQGTRYGYTF
TGTGCCATCAGTGACCAGGGTACCCGCTATGGCTACACCTTC
>TRBJ2-3|many|TRBV4-1|TRBD1|14
CASSLRTGGDTQYF
TGCGCCAGCAGCCTTCGGACAGGGGGTGATACGCAGTATTTT
>TRBJ1-2|.|TRBV30|.|14
CAWSERASYYGYTF
TGTGCCTGGAGCGAGAGGGCCTCCTACTATGGCTACACCTTC
>TRBJ2-1|many|TRBV6-1|TRBD2|19
CASSEPPPASGRQSHEQFF
TGTGCCAGCAGTGAACCCCCTCCGGCTAGCGGGAGGCAGTCCCATGAGCAGTTCTTC
>TRBJ2-3|many|TRBV6-1|TRBD2|15
CASSGGTSGTDTQYF
TGTGCCAGCAGTGGAGGGACTAGCGGCACAGATACGCAGTATTTT
>TRBJ1-1|many|TRBV4-1|TRBD1|18
CASSYTRQGGPMDTEAFF
TGCGCCAGCAGCTACACAAGACAGGGGGGTCCGATGGACACTGAAGCTTTCTTT
>TRBJ2-7|many|TRBV15|.|16
CATSSFTGAGTYEQYF
TGTGCCACCAGCAGTTTCACGGGGGCTGGGACATACGAGCAGTACTTC
>TRBJ1-6|.|TRBV20-1|TRBD1|15
CSARSTGAYNSPLHF
TGCAGTGCTAGATCAACAGGGGCGTATAATTCACCCCTCCACTTT
>TRBJ1-5|many|TRBV12-3/TRBV12-4|.|11
CASSLGTLQHF
TGTGCCAGCAGTTTAGGGACACTCCAGCATTTT
>TRBJ1-1|few|TRBV29-1|.|15
CSVVGAGQTFTEAFF
TGCAGCGTTGTTGGGGCCGGCCAAACATTCACTGAAGCTTTCTTT
>TRBJ1-1|many|TRBV6-5|.|15
CASSYRRGGNTEAFF
TGTGCCAGCAGTTATCGGCGTGGGGGGAACACTGAAGCTTTCTTT
>TRBJ1-1|.|TRBV6-1|.|15
CASSQIGDPNTEAFF
TGTGCCAGCAGTCAGATCGGGGACCCGAACACTGAAGCTTTCTTT
>TRBJ1-2|many|TRBV12-3/TRBV12-4|.|14
CASSQGRANYGYTF
TGTGCCAGCTCACAGGGTAGGGCTAACTATGGCTACACCTTC
>TRBJ2-7|many|TRBV6-2/TRBV6-3|TRBD2|12
CASISGAYEQYF
TGTGCCAGCATTAGCGGGGCATACGAGCAGTACTTC
>TRBJ1-2|many|TRBV24-1|TRBD1|14
CATSDIQGAGGYTF
TGTGCCACCAGTGACATCCAGGGGGCTGGCGGCTACACCTTC
>TRBJ2-2|many|TRBV28|.|16
CASSPSPGENTGELFF
TGTGCCAGCAGTCCCAGCCCAGGGGAGAACACCGGGGAGCTGTTTTTT
>TRBJ2-7|many|TRBV28|.|15
CASSFGSQPSYEQYF
TGTGCCAGCAGTTTTGGCAGCCAGCCATCCTACGAGCAGTACTTC
>TRBJ2-4|many|TRBV28|.|13
CASSSDSLNIQYF
TGTGCCAGCAGCTCGGACAGTTTAAACATTCAGTACTTC
>TRBJ1-2|many|TRBV6-5|.|15
CASSYYEDSLNGYTF
TGTGCCAGCAGTTACTACGAAGACAGCCTCAATGGCTACACCTTC
>TRBJ2-5|many|TRBV18|.|13
CASSPIIRETQYF
TGTGCCAGCTCACCCATCATTCGGGAGACCCAGTACTTC
>TRBJ2-5|many|TRBV4-3|TRBD2|17
CASSQDLGTSGIETQYF
TGCGCCAGCAGCCAAGATCTTGGGACTAGCGGGATAGAGACCCAGTACTTC
>TRBJ2-7|many|TRBV5-8|.|16
CASSLNPGVSSYEQYF
TGTGCCAGCAGCTTGAATCCGGGGGTGAGCTCCTACGAGCAGTACTTC
>TRBJ2-2|many|TRBV6-5|TRBD2|16
CASSYASSGYTGELFF
TGTGCCAGCAGTTACGCTTCTAGCGGATACACCGGGGAGCTGTTTTTT
>TRBJ1-2|many|TRBV27|.|13
CASGSAGHYGYTF
TGTGCCAGCGGGTCAGCTGGGCACTATGGCTACACCTTC
>TRBJ1-1|many|TRBV12-3/TRBV12-4|TRBD1|14
CASSLTGVTTEAFF
TGTGCCAGCAGCTTGACAGGGGTAACGACTGAAGCTTTCTTT
>TRBJ1-1|many|TRBV19|.|12
CASSIFSEQAFF
TGTGCCAGTAGTATATTCTCGGAGCAAGCTTTCTTT
>TRBJ2-1|many|TRBV20-1|.|15
CSANGPAHTIDEQFF
TGCAGTGCTAACGGTCCAGCGCATACCATCGATGAGCAGTTCTTC
>TRBJ2-7|many|TRBV5-1|.|13
CASSPDNPYEQYF
TGCGCCAGCAGCCCAGACAACCCCTACGAGCAGTACTTC
>TRBJ2-1|many|TRBV2|.|10
CASSGFEQFF
TGTGCCAGCAGTGGCTTCGAACAGTTCTTC
>TRBJ2-2|.|TRBV6-1|TRBD1|14
CASRETGFAGELFF
TGTGCCAGCAGAGAGACAGGGTTCGCCGGGGAGCTGTTTTTT
>TRBJ2-7|.|TRBV20-1|.|18
CSARPNFRPGRVSYEQYF
TGCAGTGCTAGACCCAATTTCCGACCGGGACGGGTCTCCTACGAGCAGTACTTC
>TRBJ2-7|many|TRBV7-2|TRBD2|15
CASTQGLGLTYEQYF
TGTGCCAGCACCCAAGGACTAGGCCTGACCTACGAGCAGTACTTC
>TRBJ2-2|many|TRBV7-9|.|14
CASSSTVNTGELFF
TGTGCCAGCAGCTCTACTGTGAACACCGGGGAGCTGTTTTTT
>TRBJ2-5|.|TRBV11-2|.|14
CASSFQAGPETQYF
TGTGCCAGCAGCTTCCAAGCAGGGCCAGAGACCCAGTACTTC
>TRBJ2-7|.|TRBV6-1|TRBD1|16
CASTPLPGRGTYEQYF
TGTGCCAGCACCCCACTCCCGGGCAGGGGGACCTACGAGCAGTACTTC
>TRBJ2-5|many|TRBV5-1|.|14
CASSLDNIQETQYF
TGCGCCAGCAGCTTGGATAATATCCAAGAGACCCAGTACTTC
>TRBJ2-7|many|TRBV6-2/TRBV6-3|TRBD2|16
CASSYSLTSGTHEQYF
TGTGCCAGCAGTTACTCGTTAACTAGCGGGACCCACGAGCAGTACTTC
>TRBJ1-2|many|TRBV20-1|.|13
CSAPEGEGNGYTF
TGCAGTGCACCCGAGGGCGAGGGGAATGGCTACACCTTC
>TRBJ1-5|many|TRBV6-1|TRBD1|16
CASSKTGVLGNQPQHF
TGTGCCAGCAGTAAAACAGGGGTTCTCGGCAATCAGCCCCAGCATTTT
>TRBJ1-1|once|TRBV2|.|13
CASSSTWASEAFF
TGTGCCAGCAGCTCCACTTGGGCCAGCGAAGCTTTCTTT
>TRBJ2-7|.|TRBV2|.|12
CASSEAGPEQYF
TGTGCCAGCAGTGAAGCAGGGCCCGAGCAGTACTTC
>TRBJ2-5|many|TRBV7-2|TRBD1|16
CASSLGQGMVQETQYF
TGTGCCAGCAGCTTGGGACAGGGGATGGTCCAAGAGACCCAGTACTTC
>TRBJ2-5|many|TRBV10-3|.|13
CAISVGAGETQYF
TGTGCCATCAGTGTTGGAGCGGGAGAGACCCAGTACTTC
>TRBJ2-7|.|TRBV11-1|TRBD2|16
CASSTRGTSGDYEQYF
TGTGCCAGCAGCACCAGAGGGACTAGCGGGGATTACGAGCAGTACTTC